This T cell receptor (beta chain) was found in a study of cytomegalovirus exposure and HLA in healthy donors. 60 Vbeta and 13 Jbeta primers were used in PCR. Sequenced by immunoSEQ multiplex PCR; TCRdb stores in-frame clones only, minus some. The sample has some 120,000 clones; 81% are singletons. For this clone: Its antigen is not identified.

The V end lost 0 bases, the J end lost 4 bases, and 15 bases lay between the germline ends. Germline lookup yields CDR1 SGHRS and CDR2 YFSETQ. The CDR3 spans 16 residues. The study, taken as a whole, reports: Apparent HLA restriction characterized most CMV-associated TCR beta chains in a later analysis.

V is TRBV5-1 and J is TRBJ2-3; D is unclear. The receptor comes from a man younger than 30 in good health and CMV-seronegative. The sequenced sample was PBMCs. This CDR3 reads CASSLARLAVADTQYF. The CDR3 DNA follows: TGCGCCAGCAGCTTGGCCCGGTTAGCCGTCGCAGATACGCAGTATTTT.